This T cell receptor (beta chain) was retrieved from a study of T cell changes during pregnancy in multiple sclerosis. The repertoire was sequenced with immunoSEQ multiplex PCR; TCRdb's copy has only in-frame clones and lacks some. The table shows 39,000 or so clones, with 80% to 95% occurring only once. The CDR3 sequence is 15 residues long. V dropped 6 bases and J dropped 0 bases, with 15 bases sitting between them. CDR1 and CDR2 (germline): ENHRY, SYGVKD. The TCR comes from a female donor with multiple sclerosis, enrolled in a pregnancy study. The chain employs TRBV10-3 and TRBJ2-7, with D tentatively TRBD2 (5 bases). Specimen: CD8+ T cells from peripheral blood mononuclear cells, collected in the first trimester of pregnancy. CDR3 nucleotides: TGTGCCATCAGCCGAGGGTCTGAGAGCTCCTACGAGCAGTACTTC. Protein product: CAISRGSESSYEQYF.